One and the same sample provided the 27 T cell receptor beta chains below, sequenced in a study of T cell repertoires in cytomegalovirus infection. Via MiXCR, TCRdb re-called the reads, giving one row per CDR3 protein. The repertoire includes about 190,000 distinct CDR3 sequences, 9.5% of them detected once, and roughly 5.1% sits in the top ten. Sequenced: PBMCs. Source of these receptors: a human donor in good health (CMV status not recorded). Some clones in this sample may be carry-over from other donors' samples.

This clonotype occurred a few times. The chain carries TRBV29-1 and TRBJ1-5, with D possibly TRBD1 on 5 matching bases. Trimming took 0 bases from V and 4 from J, leaving 7 bases between them. This CDR3 is built from 13 residues. From germline, CDR1 is SQVTM and CDR2 ANQGSEA. CDR3 sequence (DNA): TGCAGCGTTGAAGAGGGGGGGAATCAGCCCCAGCATTTT. Translating gives CSVEEGGNQPQHF.

As to this clonotype: The junction shows a germline mismatch at one end, possibly a read error. The rearrangement uses TRBV6-6 and TRBJ2-2; the match to TRBD1 covers 7 bases. Germline loops: CDR1 MNHNY, CDR2 SVGAGI (reference sequence). This CDR3 region has 15 residues. The CDR3 loop reads CASSDSTGTTGELFF. The CDR3 DNA follows: TGTGCCAGCAGTGACTCGACAGGGACCACCGGGGAGCTGTTTTTT.

This clonotype was recorded many times. The rearrangement uses TRBV7-3 and TRBJ2-3; weak D call: TRBD2 (7 bases). Germline V gene data show CDR1 as SGHTA and CDR2 as FQGTGA. Between the trimmed V and J ends, which lost 5 bases and 2 bases, there was a span of 14 bases. The CDR3 is 15 residues long. Here the CDR3 DNA reads TGTGCCAGCAGCGGGGGGGGCGGATTCACAGATACGCAGTATTTT. Its translation is CASSGGGGFTDTQYF.

This clonotype was seen ten or more times. The genes are TRBV28 and TRBJ2-7; the D is unclear. This CDR3 is built from 14 residues. V was pared by 4 bases and J by 0 bases, with 10 bases between. Germline V gene lookup returns CDR1 MDHEN and CDR2 SYDVKM. The CDR3 protein is CASSYGRNSYEQYF. The CDR3 nucleotides read TGTGCCAGCAGTTATGGACGGAACTCCTACGAGCAGTACTTC.

This clonotype was seen repeatedly, ten times or more. The rearrangement joins TRBV12-3 or TRBV12-4 to TRBJ1-3; tentative D call: TRBD1 (6 bases). The CDR3 runs 18 residues. Deletions cut 2 bases from V and 0 bases from J, with 17 bases between. CDR3 DNA: TGTGCCAGCAGTTTACGGGACACACGGATGGGCTCTGGAAACACCATATATTTT. Amino acid sequence: CASSLRDTRMGSGNTIYF.

In this sample, this clonotype turned up many times. The V gene is TRBV7-2, the J gene TRBJ2-7, with D unclear. V lost 1 base and J lost 1, with 5 bases in between. The CDR3 loop spans 13 amino acids. Germline V gives CDR1 SGHTA, CDR2 FQGNSA. The CDR3 loop reads CASSLGASYEQYF. DNA for the CDR3: TGTGCCAGCAGCTTAGGAGCGTCCTACGAGCAGTACTTC. Combining the CDR3 with reference TRBV7-2 and TRBJ2-7 gives the whole variable domain GAGVSQSPSNKVTEKGKDVELRCDPISGHTALYWYRQSLGQGLEFLIYFQGNSAPDKSGLPSDRFSAERTGGSVSTLTIQRTQQEDSAVYLCASSLGASYEQYFGPGTRLTVT.

This clonotype was counted at least ten times. V gene TRBV6-2 or TRBV6-3 combines with J gene TRBJ1-5; D is unclear. This CDR3 region has 20 residues. Trimming took off 0 bases at V and 0 bases at J, with 21 bases between the two ends. CDR1 MNHEY and CDR2 SVGEGT come from the germline V gene. Here the CDR3 reads CASSYSVLTPTVNSNQPQHF. CDR3 in DNA: TGTGCCAGCAGTTACTCGGTCCTGACCCCTACGGTTAATAGCAATCAGCCCCAGCATTTT.

In this sample, this clonotype turned up many times. This chain joins TRBV7-6 and TRBJ1-5, with D maybe TRBD1 (6 bases). The CDR3 is 15 residues long. CDR1 is SGHVS, CDR2 FNYEAQ, per germline. V was shortened by 7 bases and J by 7 bases, with 20 bases between the two germline ends. As DNA, the CDR3 is TGTGCCAGCACCAAAGGGGACACCGAAGGACAGCCCCAGCATTTT. It encodes CASTKGDTEGQPQHF.

This clonotype was counted between two and nine times. V gene TRBV6-6 combines with J gene TRBJ1-2; TRBD1 aligns across 9 bases. The length of the CDR3 is 16 residues. The germline gives CDR1 MNHNY, CDR2 SVGAGI (reference sequence). The junction had 9 bases not matched to a gene; V was cut back by 6 bases and J by 1 base. This CDR3 reads CASRGARDRVNYGYTF. The CDR3 DNA sequence: TGTGCCAGCAGGGGAGCTCGGGACAGGGTTAACTATGGCTACACCTTC.

There are a few counts of this clonotype. The CDR3 nucleotides are TGTGCCAGCAGCCCACAGGGGGGGGCTGAAAAACTGTTTTTT. As protein: CASSPQGGAEKLFF. The rearrangement links TRBV7-2 to TRBJ1-4; 8 positions agree with TRBD1. V was pared by 5 bases and J by 7 bases, with 6 bases of the junction left unmatched. CDR3 length: 14 amino acids. Germline CDR1 and CDR2: SGHTA and FQGNSA.

As regards this clonotype: This may arise from a read error, as a much more abundant clone is one base away. The chain carries TRBV7-2 and TRBJ1-2; 7 bases fit TRBD1. The CDR3 sequence is 14 residues long. Germline lookup yields CDR1 SGHTA and CDR2 FQGNSA. The CDR3 nucleotides are TGTTCCAGCGGCGCAACAGGGGTTAACTATGGCTACACCTTC. This codes for CSSGATGVNYGYTF.

This clonotype was seen at least ten times. The rearrangement links TRBV29-1 to TRBJ2-7; TRBD1 or TRBD2 may be the D gene (7 bases each). Germline V gene data show CDR1 as SQVTM and CDR2 as ANQGSEA. The CDR3 covers 17 residues. V dropped 7 bases and J dropped 2 bases, with 27 bases sitting between them. CDR3: CSAEGGEGASGPYEQYF. In DNA, the CDR3 is TGCAGCGCCGAAGGAGGGGAGGGGGCGAGCGGGCCCTACGAGCAGTACTTC.

This clonotype was observed many times. The rearrangement uses TRBV20-1 and TRBJ2-1, with 12 positions matching TRBD2. The germline V gene has CDR1 DFQATT and CDR2 SNEGSKA (reference sequence). With 5 bases clipped from V and 0 bases from J, the junction kept 8 bases outside the gene matches. The CDR3 is 17 residues long. CDR3 loop: CSARGLAGRSSYNEQFF. Here the CDR3 DNA reads TGCAGTGCTCGGGGACTAGCGGGTCGGAGCTCCTACAATGAGCAGTTCTTC.

Only a few counts were recorded for this clonotype. The rearrangement links TRBV5-1 to TRBJ2-3; no clear D. The CDR3 consists of 13 residues. Germline V gene lookup returns CDR1 SGHRS and CDR2 YFSETQ. Trimming left V 0 bases short and J 2 bases short, with 4 bases between. The CDR3 DNA is TGCGCCAGCAGCTTGGATCTCACAGATACGCAGTATTTT. Its translation: CASSLDLTDTQYF.

In this sample, this clonotype turned up many times. The J gene is TRBJ2-6, the V gene TRBV19; D is uncertain. The CDR3 totals 13 residues. V lost 8 bases to trimming and J lost 0 bases, with 5 bases between them. Germline V gives CDR1 LNHDA, CDR2 SQIVND (reference sequence). CDR3 nucleotides: TGTGCCAGTTGGTACTCTGGGGCCAACGTCCTGACTTTC. The encoded protein is CASWYSGANVLTF. Based on the CDR3 plus reference TRBV19 and TRBJ2-6, the full variable domain is DGGITQSPKYLFRKEGQNVTLSCEQNLNHDAMYWYRQDPGQGLRLIYYSQIVNDFQKGDIAEGYSVSREKKESFPLTVTSAQKNPTAFYLCASWYSGANVLTFGAGSRLTVL.

A few counts support this clonotype. V is TRBV29-1 and J is TRBJ2-1, with TRBD2 identical over 15 bases. In germline, CDR1 is SQVTM, CDR2 ANQGSEA. The CDR3 loop spans 20 amino acids. J was trimmed by 0 bases and V by 2 bases; bases with no gene match: 11. The CDR3 here is CSVELRKRTSGRGSYNEQFF. In DNA form, the CDR3 reads TGCAGCGTTGAACTTCGAAAGCGGACTAGCGGGAGGGGCTCCTACAATGAGCAGTTCTTC.

This clonotype occurred many times. CDR3 sequence (DNA): TGTGCCAGCAGCTTAGCGTTCGGCGTTCGCACAGATACGCAGTATTTT. It encodes CASSLAFGVRTDTQYF. This sequence joins TRBV7-2 and TRBJ2-3, with unresolved D. Germline assignment: CDR1 SGHTA and CDR2 FQGNSA. The CDR3 totals 16 residues. Between the trimmed V and J ends, which lost 0 bases and 1 base, there was a span of 11 bases.

This clonotype showed up many times. This rearrangement joins TRBV28 to TRBJ2-1; 10 positions agree with TRBD2. This CDR3 comprises 19 residues. Per the germline V gene, CDR1 is MDHEN and CDR2 is SYDVKM. Trimming took 5 bases from V and 6 from J; bases not matched to a gene: 19. This chain's CDR3 is CASSPYSPIKREGRNEQFF. CDR3 nucleotides: TGTGCCAGCAGTCCCTATTCCCCCATAAAGCGGGAGGGTCGCAATGAGCAGTTCTTC.

This clonotype came up many times. The chain links TRBV28 to TRBJ1-5, with 7 positions matching TRBD1. The CDR3 covers 15 residues. The germline V gene has CDR1 MDHEN and CDR2 SYDVKM. The J segment lost 0 bases and the V segment lost 6 bases, leaving 5 bases of the junction unmatched. CDR3 sequence: CASRPTGISNQPQHF. CDR3 sequence (DNA): TGTGCCAGCAGACCGACAGGGATTAGCAATCAGCCCCAGCATTTT.

This clonotype counts as medium-sized. The chain has TRBV7-2 and TRBJ1-2; D may be TRBD1 (6 bases). Trimming pared 0 bases from V and 7 bases from J, leaving 12 bases between. Germline assignment: CDR1 SGHTA and CDR2 FQGNSA. The CDR3 spans 14 residues. CDR3 sequence: CASSLASGAGGYTF. The CDR3 DNA follows: TGTGCCAGCAGCTTAGCGTCAGGGGCCGGTGGCTACACCTTC.

This clonotype was recorded many times. V is TRBV7-2 and J is TRBJ1-5; maybe TRBD1 (5 bases). Deletions cut 5 bases from V and 1 base from J, with 12 bases between. Germline V gene lookup returns CDR1 SGHTA and CDR2 FQGNSA. This CDR3 region has 15 residues. CDR3 loop: CASSPGDGSNQPQHF. The DNA of the CDR3 is TGTGCCAGCAGCCCGGGGGACGGAAGCAATCAGCCCCAGCATTTT.

This clonotype was counted many times. J is TRBJ2-3 and V is TRBV7-8; D possibly corresponds to TRBD1 (5 bases). Trimming left V 3 bases short and J 0 bases short, with 10 bases between. Germline CDR1 is SGHVS and CDR2 is FQNEAQ. The CDR3 has 15 amino acids. CDR3 bases: TGTGCCAGCAGCTTCAGACAGTCTAGCACAGATACGCAGTATTTT. It codes for CASSFRQSSTDTQYF.

This clonotype was recorded many times. V gene TRBV28 combines with J gene TRBJ1-3; 11 bases are shared with TRBD1. The junction had 15 bases not matched to a gene; V was cut back by 8 bases and J by 3 bases. The CDR3 extends over 18 amino acids. Germline lookup yields CDR1 MDHEN and CDR2 SYDVKM. The chain's CDR3 is CASGPGTGGLISGNTIYF. CDR3 bases: TGTGCCAGCGGGCCCGGGACAGGGGGTCTTATCAGTGGAAACACCATATATTTT.

This clonotype was counted a few times. The CDR3 region has the DNA TGTGCCAGTAGTACCCTACAGGGGGCTGTGAGAGGCTACACCTTC. This sequence encodes CASSTLQGAVRGYTF. This rearrangement joins TRBV19 to TRBJ1-2; 9 nucleotides align to TRBD1. The junction had 11 bases not matched to a gene; V was cut back by 4 bases and J by 8 bases. This CDR3 contains 15 residues. From germline, CDR1 is LNHDA and CDR2 SQIVND (reference sequence). Supplemented by reference TRBV19 and TRBJ1-2, the full variable domain reads DGGITQSPKYLFRKEGQNVTLSCEQNLNHDAMYWYRQDPGQGLRLIYYSQIVNDFQKGDIAEGYSVSREKKESFPLTVTSAQKNPTAFYLCASSTLQGAVRGYTFGSGTRLTVV.

The table lists this clonotype with many counts. J is TRBJ1-1 and V is TRBV12-3 or TRBV12-4, with D perhaps TRBD1 (5 bases). The CDR3 sequence is 13 residues long. V was shortened by 7 bases and J by 1 base, with 10 bases between the two germline ends. CDR3 coding DNA: TGTGCCAGCACGTCTGGGGGGAACACTGAAGCTTTCTTT. This encodes CASTSGGNTEAFF.

This clonotype was counted ten times or more. The chain combines TRBV7-2 with TRBJ1-3; possible D gene TRBD1, 6 bases. Trimming pared 1 base from V and 2 bases from J, leaving 9 bases between. The CDR3 extends over 15 amino acids. CDR1 and CDR2 (germline): SGHTA, FQGNSA. The CDR3 sequence: CASSLVAGAGNTIYF. CDR3 nucleotide sequence: TGTGCCAGCAGCTTAGTGGCAGGGGCTGGAAACACCATATATTTT.

This clonotype turned up a few times. The gene calls are TRBV2 and TRBJ1-4, with a possible D match to TRBD1 (6 bases). V lost 5 bases and J lost 0, with 7 bases in between. Germline V lookup: CDR1 SNHLY, CDR2 FYNNEI. This CDR3 has 14 amino acids. CDR3 amino acids: CASSNRATNEKLFF. The CDR3 nucleotides read TGTGCCAGCAGTAACAGGGCAACTAATGAAAAACTGTTTTTT.